The following is a TCR beta chain sequence with its context. The data were obtained in a study of blood T cell dynamics during melanoma immunotherapy. The CDR3 length is 14 residues. The germline V gene has CDR1 MNHNS and CDR2 SASEGT. The germline V and J ends were trimmed by 8 bases and 2 bases, with 16 bases remaining between them. Time point specified: week 3, after first cycle of checkpoint inhibitor. Sequenced by immunoSEQ multiplex PCR; TCRdb stores in-frame clones only, minus some. The repertoire holds about 11,000 clones, with over 80% as singletons. V and J are TRBV6-1 and TRBJ2-7, with D perhaps TRBD1 or TRBD2 (5 bases each). The TCR sequence derives from a human donor with melanoma. Specimen: blood, collected from a patient treated with checkpoint blockade. The CDR3 is CASLKPGRPYEQYF. CDR3 nucleotides: TGTGCCAGCCTAAAACCGGGACGACCCTACGAGCAGTACTTC.